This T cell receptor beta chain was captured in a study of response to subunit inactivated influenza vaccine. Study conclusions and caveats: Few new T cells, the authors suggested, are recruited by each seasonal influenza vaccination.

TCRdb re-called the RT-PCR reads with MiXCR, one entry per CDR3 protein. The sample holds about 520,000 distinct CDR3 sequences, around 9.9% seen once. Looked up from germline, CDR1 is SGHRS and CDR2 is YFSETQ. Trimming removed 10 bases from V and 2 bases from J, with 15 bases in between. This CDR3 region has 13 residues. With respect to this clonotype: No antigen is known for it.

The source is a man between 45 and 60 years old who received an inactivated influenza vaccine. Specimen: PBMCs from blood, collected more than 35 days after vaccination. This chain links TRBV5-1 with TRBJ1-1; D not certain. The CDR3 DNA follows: TGCGCCGCCGGTGCCGAGCCCAACACTGAAGCTTTCTTT. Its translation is CAAGAEPNTEAFF.